These 31 T cell receptor beta chains originate from one sample sequenced in a study of CD8 T cells in Susac syndrome. With random hexamers, 0.5 to 1 ug RNA was reverse transcribed. TCRdb re-derived calls from the immunoSEQ multiplex PCR reads in MiXCR, one entry per CDR3 protein. In the table there are 210,000 or so distinct CDR3 sequences, roughly 92% of which are singletons. Sample: CD8+ T cells from PBMCs. These receptor sequences come from a human donor with multiple sclerosis.

The rearrangement links TRBV5-6 to TRBJ1-1, with 7 bases matching TRBD1. CDR3 length equals 15 residues. In germline, CDR1 is SGHDT, CDR2 YYEEEE. Trimming removed 3 bases from V and 4 bases from J; junction bases left unmatched: 9. For the CDR3, the DNA is TGTGCCAGCAGCTCCGGGACAGTCTATATCACTGAAGCTTTCTTT. Translation: CASSSGTVYITEAFF.

The genes are TRBV30 and TRBJ1-1; D gene uncertain. This CDR3 is built from 12 residues. Trimming took off 2 bases at V and 4 bases at J, with 8 bases between the two ends. Per the germline V gene, CDR1 is GTSNPN and CDR2 is SVGIG (reference sequence). CDR3 DNA sequence: TGTGCCTGGAGTCCTGACGGCACTGAAGCTTTCTTT. Translating it yields CAWSPDGTEAFF.

This clonotype was seen a single time. The CDR3 region is CSVPGLESRGYTF. CDR3 coding DNA: TGCAGCGTTCCCGGGTTGGAGAGTCGTGGCTACACCTTC. V is TRBV29-1 and J is TRBJ1-2, with D hard to call. The CDR3 consists of 13 residues. CDR1 and CDR2 (germline): SQVTM, ANQGSEA. Trimming pared 5 bases from V and 7 bases from J, leaving 17 bases between.

The chain uses TRBV11-1 and TRBJ1-6, with D possibly being TRBD1 (6 bases). CDR1 is SGHAT, CDR2 FQDESV, per germline (reference sequence). The CDR3 has 14 residues. V was clipped by 5 bases and J by 5 bases, with 10 bases between them. CDR3 DNA: TGTGCCAGCAGCGTCAGGGGTAATAATTCACCCCTCCACTTT. Protein product: CASSVRGNNSPLHF.

The chain links TRBV7-9 to TRBJ2-7; 8 bases fit TRBD2. Germline V gives CDR1 SEHNR, CDR2 FQNEAQ (reference sequence). The junction had 20 bases not matched to a gene; V was cut back by 5 bases and J by 2 bases. The CDR3 loop spans 19 amino acids. CDR3 sequence (DNA): TGTGCCAGCAGCCCCAGGTCTGGGTCGCGCGGGGGGACACCCTACGAGCAGTACTTC. It yields the protein CASSPRSGSRGGTPYEQYF.

The chain has TRBV7-9 and TRBJ1-1, with 7 bases that match TRBD1. Germline loops: CDR1 SEHNR, CDR2 FQNEAQ (reference sequence). Losses at the gene ends were 3 bases for V and 1 base for J; bases not matched to a gene: 2. This CDR3 comprises 14 residues. The CDR3 DNA reads TGTGCCAGCAGCTTGGGACAGTCGAACACTGAAGCTTTCTTT. Its translation: CASSLGQSNTEAFF.

V usage is TRBV7-9 and J usage is TRBJ1-4; D might be TRBD1 (6 bases). The V gene lost 2 bases and the J gene lost 7 bases, with 17 bases spanning the gap. The CDR3 spans 16 residues. Germline assignment: CDR1 SEHNR and CDR2 FQNEAQ (reference sequence). The CDR3 region has the DNA TGTGCCAGCAGCTTAATTTCCAGGGGAGGAGGTGAAAAACTGTTTTTT. Encoded protein: CASSLISRGGGEKLFF.

As regards this clonotype: One junction end disagrees with the germline gene, perhaps due to a read error. V gene TRBV2 combines with J gene TRBJ2-1, with D possibly being TRBD1 (6 bases). This CDR3 region has 13 residues. Germline CDR1 is SNHLY and CDR2 is FYNNEI. Here the CDR3 reads CASNENRAGEQFF. CDR3 bases: TGTGCCAGCAATGAAAACAGGGCAGGTGAGCAGTTCTTC.

The rearrangement uses TRBV9 and TRBJ1-4, with D perhaps matching TRBD1 (5 bases). With 4 bases removed from V and 4 bases from J, the gap between germline ends came to 11 bases. The CDR3 totals 14 residues. Germline loops: CDR1 SGDLS, CDR2 YYNGEE. The CDR3 DNA reads TGTGCCAGCAGCCGATCGGGGGTTAATGAAAAACTGTTTTTT. Protein sequence: CASSRSGVNEKLFF.

J is TRBJ1-1 and V is TRBV20-1; D uncertain. This CDR3 comprises 13 residues. The V and J ends lost 0 bases and 6 bases respectively, with 11 bases between them. Germline CDR1 DFQATT, CDR2 SNEGSKA (reference sequence). The chain's CDR3 is CSARDIPSPEAFF. CDR3 sequence (DNA): TGCAGTGCTAGAGACATCCCAAGCCCTGAAGCTTTCTTT.

V gene TRBV29-1 combines with J gene TRBJ2-3; D not certain. V lost 0 bases to trimming and J lost 2 bases, with 12 bases between them. Germline V gene sequence: CDR1 SQVTM, CDR2 ANQGSEA. The CDR3 runs to 15 residues. The CDR3: CSVEDLVEPTDTQYF. In DNA, the CDR3 is TGCAGCGTTGAAGATCTTGTTGAACCCACAGATACGCAGTATTTT.

Concerning this clonotype itself: At one boundary the junction diverges from the germline segment, which might be a read error. The chain couples TRBV5-1 to TRBJ2-7; 8 positions agree with TRBD2. CDR1 SGHRS and CDR2 YFSETQ come from the germline V gene. This CDR3 is 14 amino acids long. The chain's CDR3 is CASSWGVRAGEVNF. CDR3 coding DNA: TGCGCCAGCAGCTGGGGCGTTAGAGCGGGAGAGGTCAACTTC.

The chain has TRBV9 and TRBJ2-1, with 10 bases matching TRBD1. Trimming cost V 4 bases and J 8 bases; bases outside gene matches: 6. From germline, CDR1 is SGDLS and CDR2 YYNGEE. The CDR3 extends over 14 amino acids. The CDR3 here is CASSIGTGEDEQFF. The CDR3 nucleotides are TGTGCCAGCAGCATCGGGACAGGGGAGGATGAGCAGTTCTTC.

This chain links TRBV6-5 with TRBJ2-3, with D possibly TRBD1 on 6 matching bases. The V end lost 3 bases, the J end lost 2 bases, and 15 bases lay between the germline ends. The CDR3 contains 16 residues. Germline V lookup: CDR1 MNHEY, CDR2 SVGAGI. CDR3 DNA sequence: TGTGCCAGCAGTTATTCCGGACAGCTGATCACAGATACGCAGTATTTT. This codes for CASSYSGQLITDTQYF.

This clonotype was seen a single time. V usage is TRBV19 and J usage is TRBJ2-7; the D is unclear. The CDR3 length is 11 residues. The germline V gene has CDR1 LNHDA and CDR2 SQIVND (reference sequence). The V end lost 8 bases, the J end lost 3 bases, and 8 bases lay between the germline ends. CDR3 in amino acids: CASGDFYEQYF. The CDR3 coding sequence is TGTGCCAGTGGGGATTTCTACGAGCAGTACTTC.

The gene calls are TRBV4-1 and TRBJ2-5; 8 nucleotides align to TRBD2. With V trimmed by 0 bases and J by 5 bases, 5 bases remained unmatched. Germline V CDR1 and CDR2: MGHRA, YSYEKL. The CDR3 spans 15 residues. The CDR3 is CASSQDPGGAETQYF. As DNA, the CDR3 is TGCGCCAGCAGCCAAGACCCCGGGGGGGCCGAGACCCAGTACTTC.

V and J are TRBV29-1 and TRBJ2-3, with D unresolved. This CDR3 spans 12 amino acids. The germline V gene encodes CDR1 SQVTM and CDR2 ANQGSEA. Trimming took 5 bases from V and 0 from J, leaving 6 bases between them. DNA for the CDR3: TGCAGCGTTCATACTAGCACAGATACGCAGTATTTT. Its protein is CSVHTSTDTQYF.

The J gene is TRBJ2-2, the V gene TRBV2; 9 bases fit TRBD1. The CDR3 is 15 residues long. Germline CDR1 and CDR2: SNHLY and FYNNEI. Unmatched junction bases numbered 4, after V lost 3 bases and J lost 5 bases. CDR3 region: CASSDTGQGTGELFF. CDR3 nucleotides: TGTGCCAGCAGTGATACGGGACAGGGAACCGGGGAGCTGTTTTTT.

The chain joins TRBV7-9 to TRBJ2-5; D is possibly TRBD2 (5 bases). Germline CDR1 SEHNR, CDR2 FQNEAQ (reference sequence). This CDR3 is 15 amino acids long. The V and J ends lost 0 bases and 2 bases respectively, with 10 bases between them. The CDR3, as DNA: TGTGCCAGCAGCTTAGCGCTCGGAGGACAAGAGACCCAGTACTTC. Translating gives CASSLALGGQETQYF. Combining the CDR3 with reference TRBV7-9 and TRBJ2-5 gives the whole variable domain DTGVSQNPRHKITKRGQNVTFRCDPISEHNRLYWYRQTLGQGPEFLTYFQNEAQLEKSRLLSDRFSAERPKGSFSTLEIQRTEQGDSAMYLCASSLALGGQETQYFGPGTRLLVL.

This chain links TRBV30 with TRBJ1-5; the D gene is possibly TRBD1 (5 bases). Germline V gene lookup returns CDR1 GTSNPN and CDR2 SVGIG (reference sequence). V gave up 4 bases and J gave up 1 base, with 17 bases separating them. There are 16 residues in the CDR3. CDR3 protein: CAWIERGRESNQPQHF. The CDR3 nucleotides are TGTGCCTGGATAGAGAGAGGCAGGGAAAGCAATCAGCCCCAGCATTTT.

A single count supports this clonotype. The chain recombines TRBV27 with TRBJ1-1; D ambiguous. The CDR3 sequence is 15 residues long. Germline V gives CDR1 MNHEY, CDR2 SMNVEV (reference sequence). V lost 3 bases and J 0 bases, leaving 11 bases between the germline ends. In DNA, the CDR3 is TGTGCCAGCAGTTTTGATGGGTTGATGAACACTGAAGCTTTCTTT. Encoded protein: CASSFDGLMNTEAFF.

This clonotype was found a few times. The chain is built from TRBV5-6 and TRBJ2-5; D ambiguous. Germline CDR1 and CDR2: SGHDT and YYEEEE. The germline V and J ends were trimmed by 0 bases and 12 bases, with 18 bases remaining between them. The CDR3 extends over 14 amino acids. CDR3 loop: CASSLDSVQDKEYF. CDR3 DNA sequence: TGTGCCAGCAGCTTGGACAGCGTTCAGGATAAAGAGTACTTC.

CDR3 protein: CARQGQGDTDTQYF. CDR3 coding DNA: TGTGCCAGGCAAGGACAGGGGGACACAGATACGCAGTATTTT. The chain couples TRBV2 to TRBJ2-3; TRBD1 agrees at 10 bases. Per the germline V gene, CDR1 is SNHLY and CDR2 is FYNNEI. This CDR3 spans 14 amino acids. The junction had 5 bases not matched to a gene; V was cut back by 9 bases and J by 2 bases.

This rearrangement joins TRBV25-1 to TRBJ2-5; D is unclear. Germline-derived CDR1 and CDR2 are MGHDK and SYGVNS. CDR3 length: 10 residues. With 4 bases removed from V and 4 bases from J, the gap between germline ends came to 1 base. The CDR3 is CASSGETQYF. The CDR3 DNA reads as TGTGCCAGCAGTGGAGAGACCCAGTACTTC.

The chain employs TRBV4-1 and TRBJ1-1; a weak D match, TRBD1 (6 bases). The CDR3 extends over 13 amino acids. Germline V gene data show CDR1 as MGHRA and CDR2 as YSYEKL. Between the trimmed V and J ends, which lost 4 bases and 3 bases, there was a span of 9 bases. The CDR3 DNA sequence: TGCGCCAGCAGCCCCCGGACAGACACTGAAGCTTTCTTT. It encodes CASSPRTDTEAFF.

V gene TRBV2 combines with J gene TRBJ2-1; perhaps TRBD2 as D (6 bases). V dropped 6 bases and J dropped 6 bases, with 24 bases sitting between them. The germline V gene encodes CDR1 SNHLY and CDR2 FYNNEI. This CDR3 is built from 17 residues. The DNA for the CDR3 is TGTGCCAGCAGATCCCCGGACGGGACTCGAGGGGTCAATGAGCAGTTCTTC. Translating it yields CASRSPDGTRGVNEQFF.

The chain recombines TRBV14 with TRBJ2-7, with a tentative D call TRBD1 (5 bases). Between the trimmed V and J ends, which lost 1 base and 3 bases, there was a span of 13 bases. The CDR3 is 15 amino acids. CDR1 is SGHDN and CDR2 is FVKESK in the germline V gene. The DNA of the CDR3 is TGTGCCAGCAGCCAAGGGCTAGGGGCCGGCTACGAGCAGTACTTC. Translating gives CASSQGLGAGYEQYF. The full variable domain, in which reference TRBV14 and TRBJ2-7 provide the parts outside the CDR3, is EAGVTQFPSHSVIEKGQTVTLRCDPISGHDNLYWYRRVMGKEIKFLLHFVKESKQDESGMPNNRFLAERTGGTYSTLKVQPAELEDSGVYFCASSQGLGAGYEQYFGPGTRLTVT.

The chain combines TRBV9 with TRBJ1-2; a possible D gene is TRBD1 (5 bases). The CDR3 is 14 residues long. Trimming stripped 3 bases from V and 3 bases from J, with 12 bases between. Germline values: CDR1 SGDLS, CDR2 YYNGEE. CDR3 nucleotide sequence: TGTGCCAGCAGCGCCGGGACGTACGACTATGGCTACACCTTC. Translating it yields CASSAGTYDYGYTF.

The V and J genes are TRBV7-8 and TRBJ2-3; D not certain. Trimming shortened V by 3 bases and J by 2 bases, and 15 bases separated the two germline ends. Germline V gene lookup returns CDR1 SGHVS and CDR2 FQNEAQ. This CDR3 is built from 16 residues. The CDR3 region has the DNA TGTGCCAGCAGCTTGATGGCAGACCCAATCACAGATACGCAGTATTTT. Translating gives CASSLMADPITDTQYF.

This clonotype was counted once. The rearrangement uses TRBV5-1 and TRBJ2-7, with 9 bases matching TRBD2. The CDR3 length is 14 residues. V gave up 5 bases and J gave up 1 base; unmatched junction bases: 4. Germline CDR1 is SGHRS and CDR2 is YFSETQ. The CDR3 coding sequence is TGCGCCAGCAGAATGGCGGGGGGGTCCTACGAGCAGTACTTC. Amino acid sequence: CASRMAGGSYEQYF. The entire variable domain, with the rest obtained from reference TRBV5-1 and TRBJ2-7, is as follows: KAGVTQTPRYLIKTRGQQVTLSCSPISGHRSVSWYQQTPGQGLQFLFEYFSETQRNKGNFPGRFSGRQFSNSRSEMNVSTLELGDSALYLCASRMAGGSYEQYFGPGTRLTVT.

This chain links TRBV2 with TRBJ2-1; 8 nucleotides line up with TRBD2. The CDR3 covers 16 residues. Germline trimming cut 2 bases from V and 5 bases from J; bases unmatched to any gene: 8. Per the germline V gene, CDR1 is SNHLY and CDR2 is FYNNEI. CDR3 sequence: CASSESRGGLDNEQFF. Here the CDR3 DNA reads TGTGCCAGCAGTGAAAGTCGGGGGGGACTCGACAATGAGCAGTTCTTC.